This T cell receptor beta chain was recovered during a study of blood T cell repertoires in COVID-19. Study information: Acute and convalescent COVID-19 samples came from the United States, Italy and Spain. In each case, the material was cDNA or gDNA derived from T cells, B-cell-depleted T cells, or PBMCs.

Original analysis: From reference gene primer amplification, estimates of nucleated cell counts were derived. Sequenced by immunoSEQ multiplex PCR; TCRdb stores in-frame clones only, minus some. The V and J calls and clone size come from that table; D and trimming were worked out from the DNA. The table has over 75,000 clones, 75% to 85% seen once. The sequence was obtained from a woman in her 70s with acute or convalescent COVID-19. Source material: peripheral blood.

CDR3 region: CASSVLAGGPSDTQYF. The CDR3 nucleotides read TGTGCCAGCAGCGTCCTAGCGGGGGGGCCCTCAGATACGCAGTATTTT. The rearrangement links TRBV11-1 to TRBJ2-3; 12 positions match TRBD2. The V and J ends lost 5 bases and 4 bases, in that order; junction bases with no gene match: 7. The germline V gene encodes CDR1 SGHAT and CDR2 FQDESV (reference sequence). CDR3 length: 16 amino acids.